The 12 T cell receptor beta chains presented below share a single source sample, sequenced in a study of shared clonotypes between healthy human individuals. The table came from immunoSEQ multiplex PCR; TCRdb's copy has only in-frame clones and leaves some out. The table records about 2.5 million clones, roughly 90% of them present only once. Sequencing was done on a sample of naive CD4+ T cells from PBMCs. Subset reported: CD45RA+ positively selected. These receptors were collected from a man younger than 35 in good health. Some clones in this sample may be carry-over from other donors' samples.

The gene calls are TRBV7-3 and TRBJ2-1; D gene ambiguous. CDR1 is SGHTA, CDR2 FQGTGA, per germline. This CDR3 region has 12 residues. The V end was cut by 4 bases, the J end by 9 bases, with 10 bases between. CDR3 in amino acids: CASSSPMGEQFF. Here the CDR3 DNA reads TGTGCCAGCAGCTCACCGATGGGTGAGCAGTTCTTC. Drawing the rest from reference TRBV7-3 and TRBJ2-1, the complete variable domain is GAGVSQTPSNKVTEKGKYVELRCDPISGHTALYWYRQSLGQGPEFLIYFQGTGAADDSGLPNDRFFAVRPEGSVSTLKIQRTERGDSAVYLCASSSPMGEQFFGPGTRLTVL.

This clone was picked up one time. V usage is TRBV5-1 and J usage is TRBJ2-7; 11 bases agree with TRBD1. The junction had 14 bases not matched to a gene; V was cut back by 4 bases and J by 5 bases. Germline V CDR1 and CDR2: SGHRS, YFSETQ. The CDR3 is made up of 17 amino acids. The CDR3 loop reads CASSQYGQGATRNEQYF. CDR3 sequence (DNA): TGCGCCAGCAGCCAATACGGACAGGGGGCGACACGGAACGAGCAGTACTTC. Drawing the rest from reference TRBV5-1 and TRBJ2-7, the complete variable domain is KAGVTQTPRYLIKTRGQQVTLSCSPISGHRSVSWYQQTPGQGLQFLFEYFSETQRNKGNFPGRFSGRQFSNSRSEMNVSTLELGDSALYLCASSQYGQGATRNEQYFGPGTRLTVT.

J is TRBJ2-7 and V is TRBV5-1; 7 positions agree with TRBD1. Germline V lookup: CDR1 SGHRS, CDR2 YFSETQ. With 0 bases clipped from V and 4 bases from J, the junction kept 7 bases outside the gene matches. The CDR3 runs 15 residues. The chain's CDR3 is CASSLGGTVHYEQYF. CDR3 bases: TGCGCCAGCAGCTTGGGTGGGACAGTTCATTACGAGCAGTACTTC.

The chain uses TRBV11-2 and TRBJ1-1; 7 bases map to TRBD1. Germline-derived CDR1 and CDR2 are SGHAT and FQNNGV. The CDR3 is made up of 13 amino acids. V dropped 7 bases and J dropped 9; count of bases not matched to a gene: 11. The CDR3 sequence is CASTFRGAGQAFF. As DNA, the CDR3 is TGTGCCAGCACTTTCAGGGGGGCAGGCCAAGCTTTCTTT. The full variable domain, completed using reference TRBV11-2 and TRBJ1-1, is EAGVAQSPRYKIIEKRQSVAFWCNPISGHATLYWYQQILGQGPKLLIQFQNNGVVDDSQLPKDRFSAERLKGVDSTLKIQPAKLEDSAVYLCASTFRGAGQAFFGQGTRLTVV.

This clone was seen only once. The chain joins TRBV5-5 to TRBJ1-5; 7 bases map to TRBD1. The CDR3 has 16 amino acids. V gave up 4 bases and J gave up 4 bases; unmatched junction bases: 11. Germline V gives CDR1 SGHKS, CDR2 YYEKEE (reference sequence). For the CDR3, the DNA is TGTGCCAGCAGCGGAAGGTCGGGACAGCCAAATCAGCCCCAGCATTTT. Protein product: CASSGRSGQPNQPQHF. Drawing the rest from reference TRBV5-5 and TRBJ1-5, the complete variable domain is DAGVTQSPTHLIKTRGQQVTLRCSPISGHKSVSWYQQVLGQGPQFIFQYYEKEERGRGNFPDRFSARQFPNYSSELNVNALLLGDSALYLCASSGRSGQPNQPQHFGDGTRLSIL.

V gene TRBV5-1 combines with J gene TRBJ1-1, with unresolved D. The CDR3 covers 16 residues. CDR1 and CDR2 (germline): SGHRS, YFSETQ. V lost 0 bases, J lost 6 bases, and 18 bases lay in between. The chain's CDR3 is CASSLVFGVRISEAFF. The CDR3 DNA sequence: TGCGCCAGCAGCTTGGTGTTCGGGGTAAGAATTTCTGAAGCTTTCTTT.

V gene TRBV28 combines with J gene TRBJ2-7; D uncertain. This CDR3 has 14 amino acids. The V and J ends lost 2 bases and 4 bases respectively, with 12 bases between them. Germline V gives CDR1 MDHEN, CDR2 SYDVKM. CDR3 residues: CASSLGSLLYEQYF. The CDR3 DNA reads TGTGCCAGCAGTTTAGGGTCACTTCTATACGAGCAGTACTTC. The variable domain in full, with the rest retrieved from reference TRBV28 and TRBJ2-7, is DVKVTQSSRYLVKRTGEKVFLECVQDMDHENMFWYRQDPGLGLRLIYFSYDVKMKEKGDIPEGYSVSREKKERFSLILESASTNQTSMYLCASSLGSLLYEQYFGPGTRLTVT.

This clone was seen only once. V is TRBV10-3 and J is TRBJ2-3; tentative D call: TRBD1 (6 bases). The CDR3 is 14 residues long. CDR1 and CDR2 from the germline V gene are ENHRY and SYGVKD. Between the trimmed V and J ends, which lost 5 bases and 0 bases, there was a span of 9 bases. CDR3 coding DNA: TGTGCCATCAGTAGGACAGACAGCACAGATACGCAGTATTTT. Its protein is CAISRTDSTDTQYF.

This rearrangement joins TRBV4-2 to TRBJ2-2, with D tentatively TRBD2 (5 bases). Trimming pared 1 base from V and 4 bases from J, leaving 13 bases between. This CDR3 comprises 16 residues. The germline CDR1 and CDR2 sequences are LGHNA and YNFKEQ. The CDR3 DNA sequence: TGTGCCAGCAGCCAAGCAGTATCGGGGTCCACCGGGGAGCTGTTTTTT. Encoded protein: CASSQAVSGSTGELFF.

The chain recombines TRBV28 with TRBJ1-2; perhaps TRBD1 as D (5 bases). This CDR3 comprises 14 residues. Looked up from germline, CDR1 is MDHEN and CDR2 is SYDVKM. Trimming took off 0 bases at V and 7 bases at J, with 12 bases between the two ends. The chain's CDR3 is CASSLWGRDAGYTF. The CDR3 DNA reads as TGTGCCAGCAGTTTATGGGGCAGGGATGCTGGCTACACCTTC.

This clone was seen a single time. The chain employs TRBV30 and TRBJ2-7; 7 bases align to TRBD2. The CDR3 spans 15 residues. The V and J ends lost 1 base and 0 bases, in that order; junction bases with no gene match: 6. Germline CDR1 is GTSNPN and CDR2 is SVGIG (reference sequence). As DNA, the CDR3 is TGTGCCTGGAGTGGCCGGGGGGTGCGCTCCTACGAGCAGTACTTC. Protein product: CAWSGRGVRSYEQYF.

The CDR3 sequence: CASSLGEYSYEQYF. The CDR3 nucleotides read TGTGCCAGCAGTTTGGGGGAGTACTCCTACGAGCAGTACTTC. V usage is TRBV27 and J usage is TRBJ2-7; the D call may be TRBD1 or TRBD2 (5 bases each). V was shortened by 3 bases and J by 0 bases, with 9 bases between the two germline ends. Germline CDR1 is MNHEY and CDR2 is SMNVEV (reference sequence). CDR3 size: 14 residues.